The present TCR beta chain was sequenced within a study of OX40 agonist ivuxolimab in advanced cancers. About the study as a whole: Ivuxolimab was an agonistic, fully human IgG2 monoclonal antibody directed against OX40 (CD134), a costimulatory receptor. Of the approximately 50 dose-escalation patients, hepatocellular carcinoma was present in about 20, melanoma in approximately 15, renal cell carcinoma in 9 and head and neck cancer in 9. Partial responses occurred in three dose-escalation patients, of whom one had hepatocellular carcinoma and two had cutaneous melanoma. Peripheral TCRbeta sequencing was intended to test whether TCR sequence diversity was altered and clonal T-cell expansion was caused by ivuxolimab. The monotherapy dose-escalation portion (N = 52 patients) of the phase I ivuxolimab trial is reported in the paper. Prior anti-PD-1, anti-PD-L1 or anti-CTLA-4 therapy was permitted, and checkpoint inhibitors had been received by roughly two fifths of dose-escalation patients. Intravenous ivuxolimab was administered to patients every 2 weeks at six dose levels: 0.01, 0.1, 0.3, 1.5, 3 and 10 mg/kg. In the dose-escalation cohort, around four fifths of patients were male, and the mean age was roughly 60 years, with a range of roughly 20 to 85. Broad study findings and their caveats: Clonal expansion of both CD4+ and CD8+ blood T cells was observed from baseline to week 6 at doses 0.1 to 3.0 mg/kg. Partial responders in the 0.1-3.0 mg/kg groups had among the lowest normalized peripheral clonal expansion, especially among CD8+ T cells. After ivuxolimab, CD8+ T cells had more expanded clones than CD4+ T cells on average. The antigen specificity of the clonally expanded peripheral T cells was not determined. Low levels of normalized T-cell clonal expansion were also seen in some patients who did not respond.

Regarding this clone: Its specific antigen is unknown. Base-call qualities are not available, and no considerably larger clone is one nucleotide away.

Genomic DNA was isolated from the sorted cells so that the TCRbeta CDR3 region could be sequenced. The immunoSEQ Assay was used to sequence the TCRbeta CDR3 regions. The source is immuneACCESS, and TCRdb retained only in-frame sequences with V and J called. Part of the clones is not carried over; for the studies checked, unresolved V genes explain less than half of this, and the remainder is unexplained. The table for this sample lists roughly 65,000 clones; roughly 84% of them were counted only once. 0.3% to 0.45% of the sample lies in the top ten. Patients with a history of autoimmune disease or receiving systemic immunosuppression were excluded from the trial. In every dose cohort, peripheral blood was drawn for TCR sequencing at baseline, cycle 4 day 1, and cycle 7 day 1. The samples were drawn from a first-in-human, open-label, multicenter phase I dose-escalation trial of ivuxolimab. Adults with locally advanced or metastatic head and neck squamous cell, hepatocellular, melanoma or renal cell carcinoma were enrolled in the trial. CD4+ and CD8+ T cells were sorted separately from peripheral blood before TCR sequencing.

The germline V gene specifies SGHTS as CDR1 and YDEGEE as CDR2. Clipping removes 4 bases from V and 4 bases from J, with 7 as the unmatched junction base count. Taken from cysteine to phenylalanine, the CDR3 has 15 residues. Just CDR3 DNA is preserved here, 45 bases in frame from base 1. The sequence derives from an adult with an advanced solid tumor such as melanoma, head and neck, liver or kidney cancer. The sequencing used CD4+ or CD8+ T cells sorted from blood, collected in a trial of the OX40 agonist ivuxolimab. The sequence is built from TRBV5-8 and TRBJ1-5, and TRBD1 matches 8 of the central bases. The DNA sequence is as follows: TGTGCCAGCAGCCTAGGACAGGGTCGGAATCAGCCCCAGCATTTT. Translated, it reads CASSLGQGRNQPQHF.